This TCR beta chain was recorded in a study of immune evolution from preneoplasia to lung adenocarcinoma. A note on this clone: Its antigen is unidentified.

The germline V gene encodes CDR1 MNHEY and CDR2 SMNVEV (reference sequence). The ends lost 7 bases at V and 4 bases at J; junction bases unmatched: 7. This CDR3 spans 15 amino acids. Regarding the study as a whole: Top clone share appeared to fall from AAH through AIS, MIA, adenocarcinoma.

TCRdb's copy holds only in-frame clones and misses some; the assay was immunoSEQ multiplex PCR. The table has 9,500 to 10,000 clones, 80% to 85% seen once. Patient tissue came from resections in Japan or China, 2014–2017. Two lung cancer pathologists independently confirmed each histologic diagnosis. The material sequenced was FFPE minimally invasive lung adenocarcinoma tissue. The receptor was derived from a person aged 65 to 85 with lung adenocarcinoma. Some clones in this sample may be carry-over from other donors' samples. The rearrangement links TRBV27 to TRBJ2-1, with 10 positions matching TRBD2. CDR3 nucleotide sequence: TGTGCCAGCAATTCAGTAGCGGGAGGATACAATGAGCAGTTCTTC. It translates to CASNSVAGGYNEQFF.